This T cell receptor beta chain originates from a study of blood T cell repertoires in COVID-19. Study-wide context: Acute-phase and convalescent COVID-19 samples originated in the United States, Italy and Spain. PBMCs, B-cell-depleted T cells, or T cells provided the cDNA or gDNA that made up the material.

In the authors' methods: By means of reference gene primer amplification, nucleated cell counts were estimated. Measured with immunoSEQ multiplex PCR; TCRdb has only the in-frame clones, and not every one. V, J and clone size are those of that table, while D and trimming were read from the DNA. The sample holds over 110,000 clones; approximately 88% are singletons and the top ten take 25% to 30%. CDR1 is MNHEY and CDR2 is SVGEGT in the germline V gene. The CDR3 extends over 11 amino acids. V was cut by 6 bases and J by 4 bases, with 7 bases left in between. The rearrangement uses TRBV6-2 or TRBV6-3 and TRBJ2-7; the D is unclear. This TCR derives from a human donor in a cohort sampled during active COVID-19. The sample consisted of peripheral blood. The CDR3 DNA follows: TGTGCCAGCAGCTCAGCGTACGAGCAGTACTTC. It translates to CASSSAYEQYF.